This entry lists 26 T cell receptor beta chains sequenced from one sample in a study of T-cell reconstitution after alpha-beta-depleted transplantation in children. It was with unique molecular identifiers that the TCRbeta library was prepared. Each CDR3 protein is one row after TCRdb ran MiXCR on the PCR reads. The sample records a few hundred thousand distinct CDR3 sequences, under 30% being singletons. The material sequenced was PBMCs, mostly from graft donor cells, taken 360 days after TCRalphabeta/CD19-depleted stem cell transplant. These receptors were obtained from a female patient between 2 and 10 years old who had a stem cell transplant for congenital amegakaryocytic thrombocytopenia, so the T cells may come from the graft donor.

V usage is TRBV7-9 and J usage is TRBJ2-7; D not certain. Germline CDR1 is SEHNR and CDR2 is FQNEAQ (reference sequence). V gave up 5 bases and J gave up 2 bases, with 13 bases separating them. The CDR3 runs 14 residues. In DNA form, the CDR3 reads TGTGCCAGCAGCCATAGGACCGTAGCCTACGAGCAGTACTTC. Translating gives CASSHRTVAYEQYF. Complete variable domain (other parts from reference TRBV7-9 and TRBJ2-7): DTGVSQNPRHKITKRGQNVTFRCDPISEHNRLYWYRQTLGQGPEFLTYFQNEAQLEKSRLLSDRFSAERPKGSFSTLEIQRTEQGDSAMYLCASSHRTVAYEQYFGPGTRLTVT.

This clonotype was counted only a few times. The V gene is TRBV24-1, the J gene TRBJ1-2; D gene ambiguous. Germline CDR1 reads KGHDR; CDR2 reads SFDVKD. CDR3 length: 14 amino acids. V dropped 0 bases and J dropped 3 bases, with 7 bases sitting between them. The CDR3 is CATSDLSRDYGYTF. In DNA, the CDR3 is TGTGCCACCAGTGATTTGAGCCGGGACTATGGCTACACCTTC.

This clonotype was observed a handful of times. The gene calls are TRBV12-3 or TRBV12-4 and TRBJ2-5, with D perhaps matching TRBD2 (6 bases). V lost 5 bases to trimming and J lost 9 bases, with 13 bases between them. The length of the CDR3 is 12 residues. CDR3 in amino acids: CASSHRELPQYF. Written as DNA, the CDR3 is TGTGCCAGCAGTCACCGGGAGTTGCCCCAGTACTTC.

This clonotype was picked up a small number of times. The rearrangement uses TRBV11-1 and TRBJ2-1, with 14 bases aligning to TRBD2. Germline CDR1 is SGHAT and CDR2 is FQDESV (reference sequence). V shed 4 bases and J 7 bases; nucleotides not matched to a gene: 12. CDR3 size: 18 residues. In nucleotides, the CDR3 is TGTGCCAGCAGCTCGATGACTAGCGGGGGGGCATCCAGAAATGAGCAGTTCTTC. Translation gives CASSSMTSGGASRNEQFF.

The chain carries TRBV12-3 or TRBV12-4 and TRBJ2-1; TRBD1 might be the D (5 bases). The CDR3 consists of 16 residues. Trimming removed 4 bases from V and 2 bases from J, with 15 bases in between. CDR3 nucleotides: TGTGCCAGCAGTTCTCCCGAGACAGTAACCTACAATGAGCAGTTCTTC. Amino acids: CASSSPETVTYNEQFF.

This clonotype has at least ten counts. The chain recombines TRBV5-6 with TRBJ2-2; D is ambiguous. The CDR3 loop spans 14 amino acids. V was pared by 1 base and J by 1 base, with 5 bases between. CDR1 and CDR2 (germline): SGHDT, YYEEEE. Here the CDR3 reads CASSLNRNTGELFF. The CDR3, as DNA: TGTGCCAGCAGCTTGAACAGGAACACCGGGGAGCTGTTTTTT.

The chain recombines TRBV29-1 with TRBJ1-1, with no clear D. This CDR3 contains 14 residues. Trimming removed 6 bases from V and 3 bases from J, with 17 bases in between. Germline values: CDR1 SQVTM, CDR2 ANQGSEA. The CDR3 DNA sequence: TGCAGCGTAGCCGCGGGCCAGCGGGACACTGAAGCTTTCTTT. It encodes CSVAAGQRDTEAFF.

This clonotype has only a few counts. The genes are TRBV6-1 and TRBJ2-2; D not resolved. Germline loops: CDR1 MNHNS, CDR2 SASEGT. Trimming removed 5 bases from V and 8 bases from J, with 9 bases in between. This CDR3 comprises 12 residues. The CDR3 DNA reads as TGTGCCAGCAGTAATGAAGTTGGGGAGCTGTTTTTT. Translation: CASSNEVGELFF.

The V gene is TRBV11-2, the J gene TRBJ2-7, with D maybe TRBD2 (5 bases). V dropped 5 bases and J dropped 0 bases, with 8 bases sitting between them. The CDR3 extends over 13 amino acids. Germline V gene data show CDR1 as SGHAT and CDR2 as FQNNGV. CDR3 amino acids: CASSIGLSYEQYF. DNA for the CDR3: TGTGCCAGCAGCATTGGACTCTCCTACGAGCAGTACTTC.

This clonotype occurred many times. The CDR3 is CASSLAGLPSEQYF. CDR3 nucleotides: TGTGCCAGCAGTTTAGCGGGGTTACCGAGCGAGCAGTACTTC. V and J are TRBV28 and TRBJ2-7; maybe TRBD2 (6 bases). From germline, CDR1 is MDHEN and CDR2 SYDVKM. Trimming took 2 bases from V and 6 from J, leaving 14 bases between them. This CDR3 has 14 residues.

The V gene is TRBV6-2 or TRBV6-3, the J gene TRBJ2-7, with 7 bases aligning to TRBD1. Losses at the gene ends were 4 bases for V and 0 bases for J; bases not matched to a gene: 9. Germline CDR1 reads MNHEY; CDR2 reads SVGEGT. The CDR3 is 16 residues long. CDR3 DNA: TGTGCCAGCAGTTTCCCCGGACAGGCAAGCTCCTACGAGCAGTACTTC. This codes for CASSFPGQASSYEQYF.

This chain connects TRBV30 to TRBJ1-1; 7 nucleotides line up with TRBD1. Germline V gives CDR1 GTSNPN, CDR2 SVGIG (reference sequence). The J segment lost 5 bases and the V segment lost 3 bases, leaving 9 bases of the junction unmatched. CDR3 size: 14 residues. The CDR3 DNA sequence: TGTGCCTGGAGGGTGACAGGGAGTGGTACTGAAGCTTTCTTT. This sequence encodes CAWRVTGSGTEAFF.

CDR3 coding DNA: TGTGCCAGCAGTTTAAGAGTATCTGGAAACACCATATATTTT. Protein sequence: CASSLRVSGNTIYF. The chain is built from TRBV12-3 or TRBV12-4 and TRBJ1-3; D not resolved. Deletions cut 2 bases from V and 1 base from J, with 6 bases between. The length of the CDR3 is 14 residues.

This clonotype was found a few times. The chain carries TRBV10-3 and TRBJ2-7; 11 bases are a match to TRBD2. The germline V gene has CDR1 ENHRY and CDR2 SYGVKD. CDR3 length: 17 residues. J was trimmed by 9 bases and V by 4 bases; bases with no gene match: 17. This CDR3 reads CAISGRQGSGGAGGQYF. Written as DNA, the CDR3 is TGTGCCATCAGTGGACGCCAGGGTAGCGGGGGGGCCGGAGGGCAGTACTTC.

This clonotype was counted between two and nine times. This sequence joins TRBV20-1 and TRBJ2-2, with 8 positions matching TRBD2. In germline, CDR1 is DFQATT, CDR2 SNEGSKA (reference sequence). V lost 3 bases, J lost 6 bases, and 12 bases stayed unmatched. This CDR3 contains 16 residues. In DNA form, the CDR3 reads TGCAGTGCTAGGTCCCCGGGACTAGGTTCTGCCGGGGAGCTGTTTTTT. Translation: CSARSPGLGSAGELFF.

V gene TRBV7-2 combines with J gene TRBJ1-2; maybe TRBD1 (6 bases). The germline V gene has CDR1 SGHTA and CDR2 FQGNSA. The CDR3 loop spans 14 amino acids. V was trimmed by 2 bases and J by 2 bases, leaving 9 bases between them. CDR3 nucleotides: TGTGCCAGCAGCTTATTAACAGGGAACTATGGCTACACCTTC. Translating gives CASSLLTGNYGYTF.

This chain links TRBV2 with TRBJ1-1, with a tentative D call TRBD1 (6 bases). The CDR3 extends over 16 amino acids. Germline V gene sequence: CDR1 SNHLY, CDR2 FYNNEI. The V gene lost 9 bases and the J gene lost 3 bases, with 23 bases spanning the gap. In DNA form, the CDR3 reads TGTGCCAGTCAGTGGGGGATAGGGGGGCAGGACACTGAAGCTTTCTTT. This encodes CASQWGIGGQDTEAFF.

This clonotype was recorded a few times. This chain joins TRBV5-1 and TRBJ2-2; D gene ambiguous. This CDR3 spans 14 amino acids. CDR1 and CDR2 from the germline V gene are SGHRS and YFSETQ. The ends were cut back, 0 bases at V and 6 bases at J, with 9 bases in the middle. The CDR3 coding sequence is TGCGCCAGCAGCTTGGGACACCTCCCCGGGGAGCTGTTTTTT. Its protein is CASSLGHLPGELFF.

As regards this clonotype: An end of the junction differs from the germline gene, which may be a read error. The J gene is TRBJ2-7, the V gene TRBV15; D may be TRBD1 (5 bases). The CDR3 runs 17 residues. Germline CDR1 LNHNV, CDR2 YYDKDF (reference sequence). CDR3 bases: TGTGCCACCACCAGAGAATGGTCGACAGTTTTCTCCTACGAGCAGTACTTC. It translates to CATTREWSTVFSYEQYF.

This rearrangement joins TRBV7-2 to TRBJ2-1; a possible D gene is TRBD2 (6 bases). Germline V gene lookup returns CDR1 SGHTA and CDR2 FQGNSA. Trimming stripped 1 base from V and 3 bases from J, with 10 bases between. The length of the CDR3 is 15 residues. CDR3 DNA sequence: TGTGCCAGCAGCTTAGTGTCAGCGGGCTACAATGAGCAGTTCTTC. It translates to CASSLVSAGYNEQFF.

In this sample, this clonotype turned up a few times. The chain is built from TRBV12-3 or TRBV12-4 and TRBJ2-7; 11 bases line up with TRBD2. This CDR3 has 16 residues. The junction had 8 bases not matched to a gene; V was cut back by 5 bases and J by 2 bases. CDR3 in amino acids: CASSTKVAGGTYEQYF. CDR3 DNA sequence: TGTGCCAGCAGTACAAAAGTAGCGGGAGGGACCTACGAGCAGTACTTC.

This clonotype was recorded a few times. The chain joins TRBV5-6 to TRBJ1-2; 7 bases fit TRBD1. This CDR3 is 12 amino acids long. J was trimmed by 8 bases and V by 4 bases; bases with no gene match: 5. Germline loops: CDR1 SGHDT, CDR2 YYEEEE. CDR3 coding DNA: TGTGCCAGCAGCCGGGGACAGAACGGCTACACCTTC. It encodes CASSRGQNGYTF.

In DNA, the CDR3 is TGTGCCAGCAGCCGAAACATGGACAGGCGGCAGACCCAGTACTTC. Its translation: CASSRNMDRRQTQYF. The chain carries TRBV7-2 and TRBJ2-5; 7 bases are shared with TRBD1. Per the germline V gene, CDR1 is SGHTA and CDR2 is FQGNSA. Losses at the gene ends were 5 bases for V and 6 bases for J; bases not matched to a gene: 12. This CDR3 region has 15 residues.

This clonotype was picked up many times. V gene TRBV2 combines with J gene TRBJ1-1, with TRBD1 matching over 7 bases. The ends lost 0 bases at V and 6 bases at J; junction bases unmatched: 16. This CDR3 region has 18 residues. CDR1 is SNHLY, CDR2 FYNNEI, per germline. The CDR3 protein is CASSEALGLGQGGPEAFF. DNA for the CDR3: TGTGCCAGCAGTGAAGCGCTCGGTTTGGGGCAGGGGGGCCCTGAAGCTTTCTTT.

The chain links TRBV12-3 or TRBV12-4 to TRBJ1-2; TRBD1 matches at 10 bases. This CDR3 is built from 14 residues. J lost 6 bases, V lost 9 bases, and 10 bases had no gene match. The chain's CDR3 is CASGRGQGSHGYTF. The CDR3 DNA sequence: TGTGCCAGTGGACGGGGACAGGGGTCCCATGGCTACACCTTC.

The V call is TRBV10-1, the J call TRBJ2-3, with a tentative D call TRBD1 (6 bases). There are 13 residues in the CDR3. CDR1 is WNHNN, CDR2 SYGVQD, per germline (reference sequence). The ends were cut back, 6 bases at V and 3 bases at J, with 10 bases in the middle. CDR3 sequence (DNA): TGCGCCAGCAGCCGGACAGATACAGATACGCAGTATTTT. Encoded protein: CASSRTDTDTQYF.